This T cell receptor (beta chain) was identified during a study of shared clonotypes between healthy human individuals (dated by TCRdb to about 2020). In the study overall: A couple of women and a few men aged 18 to 49 years were included in the cohort. Per donor, three plates each were used for CD4 naive and CD4 memory, two for CD8 naive, and one for CD8 memory. The study deeply sequenced blood TCR repertoires of about 5 healthy adults to estimate repertoire size and the extent of clonotype sharing between individuals. To increase sequencing depth and limit assay-specific biases, different laboratories used diverse techniques to prepare libraries and sequence TCR repertoires. Leukapheresis yielded between about 0.9 and 10 billion PBMCs per donor.

V loses 0 bases, J loses 4 bases, and the germline ends lie 16 bases apart. The CDR3 has 16 amino acids, counting the end cysteine and phenylalanine. The retained sequence is limited to the CDR3, 48 bases, with the frame set at the first base. The germline V gene encodes CDR1 SGHNT and CDR2 YYREEE (reference sequence). Using the deep immunoSEQ assay, TCR CDR3 regions were amplified from genomic DNA by multiplex PCR. Genomic DNA extracted from each cell subset was distributed evenly over all wells of several immunoSEQ 96-well plates, and each plate served as one replicate. For sorted subsets, each replicate PCR was loaded with around 220 ng genomic DNA, equivalent to about 30,000 T cell genomes. Purified libraries were measured with a Qubit 3.0 fluorometer, size-checked on a Bioanalyzer 2100, and measured again with the KAPA Library Quantification kit. Every immunoSEQ 96-well plate was sequenced on a separate single-read 150-cycle Illumina NextSeq 550 flow cell. The study's own analysis went as follows. Because only junctional sequences without quality scores were contained in the immunoSEQ output, filtering matching that applied to full-length reads could not be performed. To assign V/J genes and CDR3, sequences were annotated using PyIR, a Python wrapper for IgBLAST v1.9, with IMGT germline references. Any read was removed if the V/J assignment was weak (E-value above 1e-6), the CDR3 was missing, or the read contained stop codons, out-of-frame junctions, or ambiguous translated residues. A V3J clonotype was defined by an identical inferred V gene, J gene, and CDR3 amino acid sequence. Percentage overlap between repertoires was calculated by dividing the number of shared unique clonotypes by the size of the smaller repertoire. Richness of each repertoire was evaluated using RTK rarefaction, the Chao1 estimator, and Recon v2.1 estimates of unobserved clonotypes. OLGA was used to compute generation probabilities for all TCRbeta clonotypes that the gDNA method yielded from a handful of donors. Here the immuneACCESS table is served through TCRdb, limited to in-frame sequences with V and J called. Missing clones are a known gap in these copies; in checked studies unresolved V genes cover under half, and the rest lacks a known reason. V and J calls and clone size are as listed in that table; D and trimming were resolved from the DNA. The sample yields roughly 330,000 clones; around two thirds were counted once. The leading ten clones occupy under 13% of the sample.

Points the paper makes about the study in general: Sampling was restricted to blood, and TCR repertoires in tissues likely differ from the TCR repertoires found in blood. Naive subsets generally had larger estimated clonotype richness than memory subsets did. Compared with non-shared clonotypes, clonotypes shared by all four sorted-subset donors had higher generation probabilities. Incomplete sequencing was indicated by rarefaction of sorted-subset datasets, despite the large sequencing depth. Because the study included only a small number of donors, the genetic and exposure-history diversity represented was limited. Based on pairwise subsampling, the degree of clonotype sharing among donors was expected to be affected by sequencing depth. Approximately 5% of naive CD4, 3.5% of naive CD8, about 2.1% of memory CD4, and around 0.42% of memory CD8 clonotypes were shared across several donors.

The donors were healthy, HIV-negative adults with no recently reported acute infections or vaccinations. All donors were Caucasian adults living in Nashville, Tennessee, USA. CD4+ T cells were enriched by magnetic negative selection, after which naive cells were positively selected on CD45RA and the negative fraction was taken as the memory subset. After blood collection by leukapheresis, PBMCs were isolated using Ficoll-Histopaque density gradient centrifugation and then cryopreserved in the vapor phase of liquid nitrogen. Analytical flow cytometry was used to check the purity and quantity of every magnetically sorted T cell population. Each sorted fraction had its genomic DNA isolated and then quantified by UV absorbance on a Nanodrop 2000c. Details on this clone: It lacks a known antigen. Per-base qualities were not stored, and no clone one base away is much larger.

The TCR was taken from a man aged 25 to 45 in good health. Sequenced sample: memory CD4+ T cells sorted from blood. In the paper's terms, the cell subset or site label means: CD45RA-negative fraction. The rearrangement joined TRBV5-4 to TRBJ1-1, with the D gene not confidently named. The CDR3 protein sequence reads: CASSLGEGGWLTEAFF. The sequenced DNA: TGTGCCAGCAGCTTGGGGGAGGGCGGATGGCTCACTGAAGCTTTCTTT.